This TCR beta chain was observed in a study of brain T cells in children with intractable seizures. TCRdb's copy holds only in-frame clones and misses some; the assay was immunoSEQ multiplex PCR. The table lists tens of thousands of clones, around 91% of them singletons. Only one count was recorded for this clone. The target antigen is unknown. Regarding the study as a whole: Viral specificity was inferred only from CDR3 similarity; HCMV serostatus was unknown. Absence of clones before surgery may stem from lower sequencing depth.

Only cases whose brain tissue showed the highest T cell transcript signatures were sequenced. Pre-surgery treatment included at least one anti-epileptic drug. The V end lost 0 bases, the J end lost 5 bases, and 10 bases lay between the germline ends. The CDR3 totals 14 residues. Looked up from germline, CDR1 is MNHEY and CDR2 is SMNVEV (reference sequence). This rearrangement joins TRBV27 to TRBJ1-2; D perhaps matches TRBD1 (6 bases). This clonotype was obtained from a girl aged 2-10 years with Rasmussen encephalitis and intractable seizures. This sample comprised peripheral blood, obtained at surgery. CDR3 DNA: TGTGCCAGCAGTTTATCAGGGGGGCATTATGGCTACACCTTC. It translates to CASSLSGGHYGYTF.